The next 2 T cell receptor beta chains were all read from a single sample in a study of blood T cell repertoires in COVID-19. Profiled with immunoSEQ multiplex PCR; TCRdb holds only in-frame clones, not every one. The sample shows 110,000 to 150,000 clones, around 80% of them seen only once. The sequencing input was peripheral blood. The origin of the receptors is a man in his 60s with acute or convalescent COVID-19.

The rearrangement joins TRBV6-5 to TRBJ2-5; 7 bases match TRBD1. CDR3 length: 15 amino acids. Germline V gene sequence: CDR1 MNHEY, CDR2 SVGAGI. The V and J ends lost 0 bases and 2 bases, in that order; junction bases with no gene match: 3. In DNA form, the CDR3 reads TGTGCCAGCAGTTACTCGAGGGGGCTGCAAGAGACCCAGTACTTC. Amino acid sequence: CASSYSRGLQETQYF.

V and J are TRBV3-1 (or the pseudogene TRBV3-2) and TRBJ2-1; TRBD2 aligns across 8 bases. Germline V gene lookup returns CDR1 LGHDT and CDR2 YNNKEL (reference sequence). The CDR3 runs to 16 residues. J was trimmed by 7 bases and V by 1 base; bases with no gene match: 9. In nucleotides, the CDR3 is TGTGCCAGCAGCCAAGTGCCGGGAGGGCTTGAGAATGAGCAGTTCTTC. Amino acids: CASSQVPGGLENEQFF.